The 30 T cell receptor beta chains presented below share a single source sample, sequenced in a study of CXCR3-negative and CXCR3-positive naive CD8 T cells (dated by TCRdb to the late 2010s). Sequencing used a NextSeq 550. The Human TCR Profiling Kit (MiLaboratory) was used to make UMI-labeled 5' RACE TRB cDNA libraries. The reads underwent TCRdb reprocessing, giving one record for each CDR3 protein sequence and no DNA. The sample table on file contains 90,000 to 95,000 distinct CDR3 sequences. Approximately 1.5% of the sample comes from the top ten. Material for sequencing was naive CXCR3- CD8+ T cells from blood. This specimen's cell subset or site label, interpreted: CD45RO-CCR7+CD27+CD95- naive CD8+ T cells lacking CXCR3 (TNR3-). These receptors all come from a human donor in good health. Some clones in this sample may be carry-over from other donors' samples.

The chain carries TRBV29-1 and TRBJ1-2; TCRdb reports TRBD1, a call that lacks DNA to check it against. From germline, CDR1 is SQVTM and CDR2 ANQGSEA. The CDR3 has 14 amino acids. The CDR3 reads CSVYPRDRGYGYTF.

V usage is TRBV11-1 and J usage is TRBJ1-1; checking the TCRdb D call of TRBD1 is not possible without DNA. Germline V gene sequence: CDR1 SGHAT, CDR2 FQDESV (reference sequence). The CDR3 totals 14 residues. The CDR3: CASSLADRGTEAFF.

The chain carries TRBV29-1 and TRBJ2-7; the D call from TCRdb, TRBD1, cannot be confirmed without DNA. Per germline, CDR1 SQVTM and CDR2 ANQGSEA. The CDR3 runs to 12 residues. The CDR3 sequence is CSVDRQTYEQYF.

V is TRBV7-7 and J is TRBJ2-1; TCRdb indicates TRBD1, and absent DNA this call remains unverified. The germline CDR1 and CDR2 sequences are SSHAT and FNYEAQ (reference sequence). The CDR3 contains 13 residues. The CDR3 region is CASSSGAYNEQFF.

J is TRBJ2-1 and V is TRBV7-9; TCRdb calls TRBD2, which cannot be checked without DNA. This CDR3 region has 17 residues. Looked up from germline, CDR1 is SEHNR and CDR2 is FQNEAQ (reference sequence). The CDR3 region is CASSSSRSGGFYNEQFF.

The chain's CDR3 is CASSSSGGEYTDTQYF. The chain employs TRBV7-2 and TRBJ2-3; TCRdb's D gene call, TRBD1, goes unchecked for lack of DNA. The CDR3 has 16 residues. In germline, CDR1 is SGHTA, CDR2 FQGNSA.

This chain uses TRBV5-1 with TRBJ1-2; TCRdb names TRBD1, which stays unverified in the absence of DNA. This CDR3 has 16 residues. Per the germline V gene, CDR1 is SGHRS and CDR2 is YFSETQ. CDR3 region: CASSLGQGVFEYGYTF.

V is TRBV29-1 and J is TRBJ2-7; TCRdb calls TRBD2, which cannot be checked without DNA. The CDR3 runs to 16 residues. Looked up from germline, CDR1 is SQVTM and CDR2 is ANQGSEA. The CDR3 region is CSVEVKGEGRPYEQYF.

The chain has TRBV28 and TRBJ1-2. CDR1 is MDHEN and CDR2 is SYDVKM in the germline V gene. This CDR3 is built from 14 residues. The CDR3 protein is CASSLGTSPGGYTF.

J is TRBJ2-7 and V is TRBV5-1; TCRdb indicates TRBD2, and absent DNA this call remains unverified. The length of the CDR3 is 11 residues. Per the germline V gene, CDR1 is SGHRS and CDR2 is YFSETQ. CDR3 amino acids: CASKSGLEQYF.

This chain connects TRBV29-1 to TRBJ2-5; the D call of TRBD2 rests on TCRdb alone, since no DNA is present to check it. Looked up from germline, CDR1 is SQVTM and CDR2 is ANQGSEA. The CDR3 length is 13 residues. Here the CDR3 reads CSVVPGGAETQYF.

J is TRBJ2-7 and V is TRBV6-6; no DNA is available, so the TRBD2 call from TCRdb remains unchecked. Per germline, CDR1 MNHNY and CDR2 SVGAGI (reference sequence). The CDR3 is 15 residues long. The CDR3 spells CASSPWRGGSYEQYF.

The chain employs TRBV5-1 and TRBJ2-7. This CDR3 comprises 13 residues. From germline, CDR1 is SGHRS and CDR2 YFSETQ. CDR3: CASSLLFRDEQYF. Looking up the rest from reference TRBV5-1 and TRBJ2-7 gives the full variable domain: KAGVTQTPRYLIKTRGQQVTLSCSPISGHRSVSWYQQTPGQGLQFLFEYFSETQRNKGNFPGRFSGRQFSNSRSEMNVSTLELGDSALYLCASSLLFRDEQYFGPGTRLTVT.

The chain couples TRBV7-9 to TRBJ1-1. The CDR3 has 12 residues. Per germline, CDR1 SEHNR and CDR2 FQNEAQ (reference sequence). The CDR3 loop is CASRAENTEAFF.

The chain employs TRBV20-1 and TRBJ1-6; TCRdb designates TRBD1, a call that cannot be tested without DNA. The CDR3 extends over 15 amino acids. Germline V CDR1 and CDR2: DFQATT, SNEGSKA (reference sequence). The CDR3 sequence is CSARDMAGDNSPLHF.

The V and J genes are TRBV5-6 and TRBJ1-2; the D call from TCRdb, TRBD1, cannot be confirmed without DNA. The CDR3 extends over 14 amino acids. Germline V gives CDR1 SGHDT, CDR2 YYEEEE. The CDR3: CASSLQGTTYGYTF.

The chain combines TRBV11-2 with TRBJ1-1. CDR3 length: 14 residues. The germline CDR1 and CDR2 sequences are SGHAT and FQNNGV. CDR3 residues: CASSSETENTEAFF. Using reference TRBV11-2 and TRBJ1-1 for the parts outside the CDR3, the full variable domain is EAGVAQSPRYKIIEKRQSVAFWCNPISGHATLYWYQQILGQGPKLLIQFQNNGVVDDSQLPKDRFSAERLKGVDSTLKIQPAKLEDSAVYLCASSSETENTEAFFGQGTRLTVV.

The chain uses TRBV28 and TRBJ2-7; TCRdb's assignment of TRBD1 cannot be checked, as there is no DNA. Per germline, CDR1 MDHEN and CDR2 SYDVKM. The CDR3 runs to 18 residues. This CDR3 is CASSLDRGGSPGSYEQYF.

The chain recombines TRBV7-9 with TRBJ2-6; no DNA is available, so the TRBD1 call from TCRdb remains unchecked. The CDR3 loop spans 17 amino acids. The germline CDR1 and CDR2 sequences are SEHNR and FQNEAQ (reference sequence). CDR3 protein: CASSEERGYAGANVLTF. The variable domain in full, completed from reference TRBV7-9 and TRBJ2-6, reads DTGVSQNPRHKITKRGQNVTFRCDPISEHNRLYWYRQTLGQGPEFLTYFQNEAQLEKSRLLSDRFSAERPKGSFSTLEIQRTEQGDSAMYLCASSEERGYAGANVLTFGAGSRLTVL.

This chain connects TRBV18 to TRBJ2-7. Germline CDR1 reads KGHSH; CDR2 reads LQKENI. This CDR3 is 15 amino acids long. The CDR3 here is CASSPIQGAPHEQYF.

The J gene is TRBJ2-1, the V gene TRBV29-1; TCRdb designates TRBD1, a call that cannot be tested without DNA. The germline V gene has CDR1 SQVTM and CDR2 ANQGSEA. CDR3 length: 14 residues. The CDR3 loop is CSDDGQDLPNEQFF.

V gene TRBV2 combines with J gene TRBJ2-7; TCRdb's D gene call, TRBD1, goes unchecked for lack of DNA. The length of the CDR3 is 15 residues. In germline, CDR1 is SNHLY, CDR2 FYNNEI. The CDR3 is CASSENRASFYEQYF.

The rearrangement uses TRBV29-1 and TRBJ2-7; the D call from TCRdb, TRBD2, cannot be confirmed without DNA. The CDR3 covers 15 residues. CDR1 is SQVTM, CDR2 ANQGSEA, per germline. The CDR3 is CSVELAGRNLYEQYF.

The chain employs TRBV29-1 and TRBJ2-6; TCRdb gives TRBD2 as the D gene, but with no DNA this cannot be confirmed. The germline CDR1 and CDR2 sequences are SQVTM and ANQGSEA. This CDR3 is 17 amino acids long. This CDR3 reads CSVLADQALGGANVLTF.

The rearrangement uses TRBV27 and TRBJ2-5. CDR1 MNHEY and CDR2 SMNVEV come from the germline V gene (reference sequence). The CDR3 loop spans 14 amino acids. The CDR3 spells CASSLWGVQETQYF.

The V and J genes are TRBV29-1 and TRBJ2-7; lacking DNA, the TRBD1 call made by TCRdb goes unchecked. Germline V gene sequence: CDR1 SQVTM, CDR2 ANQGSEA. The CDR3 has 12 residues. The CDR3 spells CSVPTGTGEQYF.

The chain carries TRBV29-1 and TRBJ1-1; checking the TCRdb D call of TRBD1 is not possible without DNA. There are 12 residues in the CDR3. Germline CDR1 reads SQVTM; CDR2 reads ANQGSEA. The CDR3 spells CSVEGQGGEAFF.

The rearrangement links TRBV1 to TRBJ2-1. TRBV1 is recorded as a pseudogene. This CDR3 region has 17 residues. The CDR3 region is CTSSLALWLGPYNEQFF.

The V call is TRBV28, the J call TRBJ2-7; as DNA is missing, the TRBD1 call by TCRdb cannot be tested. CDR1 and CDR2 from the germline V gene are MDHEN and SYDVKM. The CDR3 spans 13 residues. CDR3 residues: CASSLGQLYEQYF.

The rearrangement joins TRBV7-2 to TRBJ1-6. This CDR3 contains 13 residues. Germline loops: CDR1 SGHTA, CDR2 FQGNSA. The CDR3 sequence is CASRGMAVSPLHF.